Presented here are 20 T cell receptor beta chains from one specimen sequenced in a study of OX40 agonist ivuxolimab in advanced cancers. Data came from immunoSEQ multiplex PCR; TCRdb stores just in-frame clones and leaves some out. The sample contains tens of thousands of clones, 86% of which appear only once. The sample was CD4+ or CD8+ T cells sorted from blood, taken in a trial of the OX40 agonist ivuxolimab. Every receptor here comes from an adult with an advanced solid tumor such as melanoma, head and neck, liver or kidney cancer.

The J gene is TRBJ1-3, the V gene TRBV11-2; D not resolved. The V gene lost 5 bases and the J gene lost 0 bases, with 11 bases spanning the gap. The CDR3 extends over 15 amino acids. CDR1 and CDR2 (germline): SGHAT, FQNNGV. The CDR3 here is CASSLRSYSGNTIYF. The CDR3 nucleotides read TGTGCCAGCAGCCTAAGGAGTTACTCTGGAAACACCATATATTTT.

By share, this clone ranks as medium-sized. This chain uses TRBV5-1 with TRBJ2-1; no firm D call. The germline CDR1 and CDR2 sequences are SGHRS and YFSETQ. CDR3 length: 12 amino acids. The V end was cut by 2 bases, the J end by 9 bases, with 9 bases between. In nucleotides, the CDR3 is TGCGCCAGCAGCTTAAGGGTGGGTGAGCAGTTCTTC. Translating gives CASSLRVGEQFF. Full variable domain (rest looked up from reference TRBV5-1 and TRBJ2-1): KAGVTQTPRYLIKTRGQQVTLSCSPISGHRSVSWYQQTPGQGLQFLFEYFSETQRNKGNFPGRFSGRQFSNSRSEMNVSTLELGDSALYLCASSLRVGEQFFGPGTRLTVL.

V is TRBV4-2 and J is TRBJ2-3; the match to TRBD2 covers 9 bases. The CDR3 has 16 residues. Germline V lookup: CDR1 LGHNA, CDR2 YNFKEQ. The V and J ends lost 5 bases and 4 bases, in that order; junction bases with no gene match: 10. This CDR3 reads CASSLGAGGPSDTQYF. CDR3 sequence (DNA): TGTGCCAGCAGCTTGGGGGCGGGAGGGCCGTCAGATACGCAGTATTTT.

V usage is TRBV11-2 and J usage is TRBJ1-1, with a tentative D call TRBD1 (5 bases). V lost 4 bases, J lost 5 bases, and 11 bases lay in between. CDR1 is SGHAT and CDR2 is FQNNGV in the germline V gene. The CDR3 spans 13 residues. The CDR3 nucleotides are TGTGCCAGCAGCTACGGGACTCAAACTGAAGCTTTCTTT. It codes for CASSYGTQTEAFF.

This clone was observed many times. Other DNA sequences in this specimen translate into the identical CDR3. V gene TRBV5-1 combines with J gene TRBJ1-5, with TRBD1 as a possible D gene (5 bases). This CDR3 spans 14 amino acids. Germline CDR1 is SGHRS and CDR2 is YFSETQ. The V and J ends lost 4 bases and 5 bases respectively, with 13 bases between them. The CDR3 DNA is TGCGCCAGCAGCCCGGGTGGGGGTTATCAGCCCCAGCATTTT. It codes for CASSPGGGYQPQHF.

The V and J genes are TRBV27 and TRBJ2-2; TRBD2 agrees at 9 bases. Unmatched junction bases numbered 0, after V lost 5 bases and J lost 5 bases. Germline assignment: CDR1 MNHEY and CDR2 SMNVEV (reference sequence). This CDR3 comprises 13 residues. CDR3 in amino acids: CASSLAGTGELFF. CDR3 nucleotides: TGTGCCAGCAGTCTAGCGGGAACCGGGGAGCTGTTTTTT.

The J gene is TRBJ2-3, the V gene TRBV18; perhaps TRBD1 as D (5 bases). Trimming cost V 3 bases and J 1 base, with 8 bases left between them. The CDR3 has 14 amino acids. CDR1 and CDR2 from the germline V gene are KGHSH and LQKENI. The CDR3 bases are TGTGCCAGCTCACCGCAAGGGGGCACAGATACGCAGTATTTT. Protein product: CASSPQGGTDTQYF.

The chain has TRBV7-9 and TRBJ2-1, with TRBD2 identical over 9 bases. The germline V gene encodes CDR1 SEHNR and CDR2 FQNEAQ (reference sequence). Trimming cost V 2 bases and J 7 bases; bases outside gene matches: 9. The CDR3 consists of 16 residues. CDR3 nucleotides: TGTGCCAGCAGCTTAAGGTTCGGAACTAGCGGGAATGAGCAGTTCTTC. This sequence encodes CASSLRFGTSGNEQFF.

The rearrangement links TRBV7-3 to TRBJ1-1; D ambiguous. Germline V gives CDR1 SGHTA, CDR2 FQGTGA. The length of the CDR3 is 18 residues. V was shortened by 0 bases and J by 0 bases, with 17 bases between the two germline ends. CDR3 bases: TGTGCCAGCAGCTTAACGTTGTGGATTAAACGGATGAACACTGAAGCTTTCTTT. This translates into CASSLTLWIKRMNTEAFF.

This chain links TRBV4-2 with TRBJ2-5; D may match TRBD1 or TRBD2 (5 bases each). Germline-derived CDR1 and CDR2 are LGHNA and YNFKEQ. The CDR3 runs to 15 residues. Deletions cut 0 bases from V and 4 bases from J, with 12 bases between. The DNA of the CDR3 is TGTGCCAGCAGCCAAGATAGGCCAGGGAGAGAGACCCAGTACTTC. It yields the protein CASSQDRPGRETQYF.

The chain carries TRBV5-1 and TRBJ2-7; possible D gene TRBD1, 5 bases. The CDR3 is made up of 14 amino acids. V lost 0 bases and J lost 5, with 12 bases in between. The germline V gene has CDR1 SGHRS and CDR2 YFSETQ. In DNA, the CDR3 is TGCGCCAGCAGCTTGGGATCGACAGTGGACGAGCAGTACTTC. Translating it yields CASSLGSTVDEQYF. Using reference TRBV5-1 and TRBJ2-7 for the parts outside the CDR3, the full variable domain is KAGVTQTPRYLIKTRGQQVTLSCSPISGHRSVSWYQQTPGQGLQFLFEYFSETQRNKGNFPGRFSGRQFSNSRSEMNVSTLELGDSALYLCASSLGSTVDEQYFGPGTRLTVT.

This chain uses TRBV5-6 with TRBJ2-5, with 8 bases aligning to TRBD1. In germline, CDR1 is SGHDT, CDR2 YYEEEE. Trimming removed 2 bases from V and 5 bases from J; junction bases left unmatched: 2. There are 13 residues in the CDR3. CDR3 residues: CASSFTGGETQYF. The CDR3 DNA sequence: TGTGCCAGCAGCTTCACAGGGGGGGAGACCCAGTACTTC.

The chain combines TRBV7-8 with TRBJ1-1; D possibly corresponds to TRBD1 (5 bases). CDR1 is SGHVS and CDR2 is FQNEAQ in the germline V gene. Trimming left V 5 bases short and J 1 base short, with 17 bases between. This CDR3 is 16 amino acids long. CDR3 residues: CASSTPRWGSNTEAFF. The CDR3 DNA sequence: TGTGCCAGCAGCACGCCTAGGTGGGGCTCGAACACTGAAGCTTTCTTT.

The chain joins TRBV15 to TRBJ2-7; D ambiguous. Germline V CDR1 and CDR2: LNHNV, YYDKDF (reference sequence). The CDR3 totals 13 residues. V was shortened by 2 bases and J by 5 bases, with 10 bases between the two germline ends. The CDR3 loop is CATSRSRVNEQYF. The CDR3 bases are TGTGCCACCAGCAGATCACGAGTGAACGAGCAGTACTTC.

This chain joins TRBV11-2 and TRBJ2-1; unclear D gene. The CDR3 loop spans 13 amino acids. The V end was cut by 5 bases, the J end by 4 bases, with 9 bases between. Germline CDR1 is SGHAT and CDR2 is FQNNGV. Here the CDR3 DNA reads TGTGCCAGCAGCCCCGAGGCATACAATGAGCAGTTCTTC. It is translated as CASSPEAYNEQFF. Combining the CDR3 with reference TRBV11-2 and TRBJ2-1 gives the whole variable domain EAGVAQSPRYKIIEKRQSVAFWCNPISGHATLYWYQQILGQGPKLLIQFQNNGVVDDSQLPKDRFSAERLKGVDSTLKIQPAKLEDSAVYLCASSPEAYNEQFFGPGTRLTVL.

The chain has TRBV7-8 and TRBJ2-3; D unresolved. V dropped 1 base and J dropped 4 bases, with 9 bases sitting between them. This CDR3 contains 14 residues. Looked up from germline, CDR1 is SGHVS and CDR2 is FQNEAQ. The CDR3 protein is CASSLVGSADTQYF. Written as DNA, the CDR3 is TGTGCCAGCAGCTTAGTCGGATCGGCAGATACGCAGTATTTT.

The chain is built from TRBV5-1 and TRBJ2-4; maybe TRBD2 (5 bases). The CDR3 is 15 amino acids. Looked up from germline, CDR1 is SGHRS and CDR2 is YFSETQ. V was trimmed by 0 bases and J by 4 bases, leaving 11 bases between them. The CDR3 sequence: CASSLGSSPKNIQYF. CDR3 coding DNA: TGCGCCAGCAGCTTGGGGTCTAGCCCTAAAAACATTCAGTACTTC.

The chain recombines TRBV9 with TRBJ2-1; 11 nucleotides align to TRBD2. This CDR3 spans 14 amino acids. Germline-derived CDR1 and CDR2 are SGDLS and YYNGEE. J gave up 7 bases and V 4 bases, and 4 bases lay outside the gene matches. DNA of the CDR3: TGTGCCAGCAGCCCAGGACTAGCGGGTAATGAGCAGTTCTTC. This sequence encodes CASSPGLAGNEQFF.

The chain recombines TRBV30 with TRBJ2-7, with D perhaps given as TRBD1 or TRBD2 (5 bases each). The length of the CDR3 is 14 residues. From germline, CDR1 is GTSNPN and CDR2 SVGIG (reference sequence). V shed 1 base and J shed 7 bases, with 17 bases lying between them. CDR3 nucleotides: TGTGCCTGGAGTGCGGGGACCGGTTCTCGGGAGCAGTACTTC. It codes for CAWSAGTGSREQYF.

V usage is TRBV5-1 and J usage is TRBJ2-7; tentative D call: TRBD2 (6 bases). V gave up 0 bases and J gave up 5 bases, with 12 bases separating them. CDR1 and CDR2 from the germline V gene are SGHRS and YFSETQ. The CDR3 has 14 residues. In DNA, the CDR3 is TGCGCCAGCAGCTTGGACGGGCCGGGGGACGAGCAGTACTTC. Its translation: CASSLDGPGDEQYF. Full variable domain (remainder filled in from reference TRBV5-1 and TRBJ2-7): KAGVTQTPRYLIKTRGQQVTLSCSPISGHRSVSWYQQTPGQGLQFLFEYFSETQRNKGNFPGRFSGRQFSNSRSEMNVSTLELGDSALYLCASSLDGPGDEQYFGPGTRLTVT.